Each of the 18 T cell receptor beta chains below was sequenced from the same sample in a study of T-cell memory formation after mild COVID-19. Each CDR3 protein gets one entry after TCRdb re-called the 5' RACE reads with MiXCR. The sample carries around 220,000 distinct CDR3 sequences, less than 20% recorded once. Sample: PBMCs or a T cell subset sorted from them (not recorded which). The source of these receptors is a man aged 18 to 29 who had mild COVID-19 (a few samples of this study predate the infection). Cell type and time point are not known.

J is TRBJ2-3 and V is TRBV12-3 or TRBV12-4, with D unresolved. The V end was cut by 8 bases, the J end by 2 bases, with 11 bases between. The CDR3 length is 13 residues. The CDR3 here is CASFTTDTDTQYF. CDR3 coding DNA: TGTGCCAGCTTTACTACCGACACAGATACGCAGTATTTT.

The table lists this clonotype with a few counts. The rearrangement links TRBV9 to TRBJ1-2; D may be TRBD1 (5 bases). This CDR3 spans 15 amino acids. The germline V gene has CDR1 SGDLS and CDR2 YYNGEE. V was shortened by 0 bases and J by 5 bases, with 14 bases between the two germline ends. CDR3 in amino acids: CASSVGVRGTYGYTF. The DNA for the CDR3 is TGTGCCAGCAGCGTAGGCGTTAGGGGAACTTATGGCTACACCTTC.

This clonotype was seen more than once but under ten times. This chain connects TRBV28 to TRBJ1-6; possibly TRBD1 for D (6 bases). Germline V gene sequence: CDR1 MDHEN, CDR2 SYDVKM. The CDR3 covers 17 residues. The V end lost 2 bases, the J end lost 7 bases, and 18 bases lay between the germline ends. DNA of the CDR3: TGTGCCAGCAGTTTAAGGGGGGGGACGCTGTGGAATTCACCCCTCCACTTT. This encodes CASSLRGGTLWNSPLHF.

This clonotype occurred a few times. The CDR3 sequence: CASSASLVTQYF. The DNA for the CDR3 is TGTGCCAGCAGTGCGAGCCTAGTTACGCAGTATTTT. The chain carries TRBV6-1 and TRBJ2-3; no clear D. Germline V lookup: CDR1 MNHNS, CDR2 SASEGT. Deletions cut 4 bases from V and 8 bases from J, with 10 bases between. The CDR3 contains 12 residues.

In this sample, this clonotype turned up a few times. This sequence joins TRBV20-1 and TRBJ2-3; 9 bases fit TRBD2. The V gene's germline CDR1 is DFQATT and CDR2 SNEGSKA (reference sequence). Trimming removed 1 base from V and 2 bases from J; junction bases left unmatched: 4. The CDR3 spans 15 residues. The DNA for the CDR3 is TGCAGTGCTAGAGTTCTAGCGGGAAACACAGATACGCAGTATTTT. It translates to CSARVLAGNTDTQYF.

The CDR3 is CSASDQGTYEQYF. The CDR3 nucleotides are TGCAGTGCTAGCGATCAGGGGACCTACGAGCAGTACTTC. V and J are TRBV20-1 and TRBJ2-7, with D possibly being TRBD1 (6 bases). Germline V gives CDR1 DFQATT, CDR2 SNEGSKA (reference sequence). This CDR3 is 13 amino acids long. The V end lost 3 bases, the J end lost 2 bases, and 11 bases lay between the germline ends.

This clonotype was detected only a few times. The chain employs TRBV9 and TRBJ2-7, with 7 positions matching TRBD1. CDR3 size: 16 residues. Losses at the gene ends were 2 bases for V and 4 bases for J; bases not matched to a gene: 12. Germline CDR1 reads SGDLS; CDR2 reads YYNGEE. The chain's CDR3 is CASSVALGTDIYEQYF. The CDR3 DNA reads TGTGCCAGCAGCGTGGCACTCGGGACAGACATATACGAGCAGTACTTC.

This chain joins TRBV28 and TRBJ1-2, with D possibly matching TRBD1 (6 bases). The CDR3 totals 12 residues. V was shortened by 10 bases and J by 8 bases, with 17 bases between the two germline ends. In germline, CDR1 is MDHEN, CDR2 SYDVKM. The CDR3 bases are TGTGCCATCGAGGGGGGGTTTGGCGGCTACACCTTC. Its protein is CAIEGGFGGYTF.

This chain joins TRBV28 and TRBJ2-1; 8 positions match TRBD2. Germline CDR1 is MDHEN and CDR2 is SYDVKM. The J segment lost 7 bases and the V segment lost 5 bases, leaving 10 bases of the junction unmatched. The CDR3 totals 15 residues. The CDR3: CASSPFAGGGNEQFF. Written as DNA, the CDR3 is TGTGCCAGCAGTCCCTTTGCGGGGGGAGGGAATGAGCAGTTCTTC.

This clonotype was picked up a small number of times. This sequence joins TRBV7-2 and TRBJ2-5; D is unclear. Trimming shortened V by 4 bases and J by 4 bases, and 16 bases separated the two germline ends. Germline assignment: CDR1 SGHTA and CDR2 FQGNSA. The CDR3 length is 15 residues. The CDR3 region is CASSSPPGGVETQYF. The CDR3 DNA follows: TGTGCCAGCAGCTCCCCCCCTGGTGGGGTAGAGACCCAGTACTTC.

This clonotype was seen only a few times. The chain couples TRBV5-1 to TRBJ1-2; possible D gene TRBD1, 6 bases. This CDR3 has 14 residues. Trimming stripped 5 bases from V and 2 bases from J, with 13 bases between. CDR1 is SGHRS and CDR2 is YFSETQ in the germline V gene. The CDR3 here is CASREDSTNYGYTF. DNA for the CDR3: TGCGCCAGCAGAGAGGACAGTACCAACTATGGCTACACCTTC.

This clonotype appeared many times. The rearrangement uses TRBV29-1 and TRBJ2-2; maybe TRBD2 (5 bases). CDR1 SQVTM and CDR2 ANQGSEA come from the germline V gene. The germline V and J ends were trimmed by 7 bases and 6 bases, with 12 bases remaining between them. The CDR3 is made up of 12 amino acids. The CDR3 bases are TGCAGCGGGCAGGAAGCGGCCGGGGAGCTGTTTTTT. It specifies CSGQEAAGELFF.

This clonotype was observed at least ten times. The J gene is TRBJ1-1, the V gene TRBV7-2; D gene ambiguous. The germline V gene has CDR1 SGHTA and CDR2 FQGNSA. The CDR3 runs to 14 residues. Trimming stripped 5 bases from V and 2 bases from J, with 12 bases between. CDR3 in amino acids: CASSPFHANTEAFF. The CDR3 nucleotides are TGTGCCAGCAGCCCTTTTCACGCCAACACTGAAGCTTTCTTT. Filled out from reference TRBV7-2 and TRBJ1-1, the complete variable domain reads GAGVSQSPSNKVTEKGKDVELRCDPISGHTALYWYRQSLGQGLEFLIYFQGNSAPDKSGLPSDRFSAERTGGSVSTLTIQRTQQEDSAVYLCASSPFHANTEAFFGQGTRLTVV.

This clonotype was detected only a few times. The V and J genes are TRBV9 and TRBJ1-1, with 7 positions matching TRBD1. The CDR3 has 15 residues. The V and J ends lost 1 base and 3 bases, in that order; junction bases with no gene match: 6. The V gene's germline CDR1 is SGDLS and CDR2 YYNGEE. The CDR3 nucleotides read TGTGCCAGCAGCGTAATCGAGAGGGGGCACACTGAAGCTTTCTTT. Protein sequence: CASSVIERGHTEAFF.

The gene calls are TRBV29-1 and TRBJ2-1; a weak D match, TRBD1 (8 bases). V was pared by 3 bases and J by 0 bases, with 15 bases between. CDR1 and CDR2 (germline): SQVTM, ANQGSEA. The CDR3 is 16 amino acids. The CDR3 region is CSVDAGDRSSYNEQFF. The DNA of the CDR3 is TGCAGCGTTGACGCGGGGGACAGGAGCTCCTACAATGAGCAGTTCTTC.

This clonotype was observed a few times. This chain uses TRBV2 with TRBJ2-7; the D is unclear. Germline CDR1 and CDR2: SNHLY and FYNNEI. The CDR3 runs to 13 residues. V was pared by 0 bases and J by 8 bases, with 11 bases between. CDR3 DNA: TGTGCCAGCAGTGAAGCGCAGGATAGTAAGCAGTACGTC. Its protein product is CASSEAQDSKQYV.

A few counts support this clonotype. The rearrangement uses TRBV6-2 or TRBV6-3 and TRBJ2-7, with D perhaps matching TRBD2 (6 bases). The germline gives CDR1 MNHEY, CDR2 SVGEGT. This CDR3 is built from 12 residues. Deletions cut 6 bases from V and 6 bases from J, with 12 bases between. The CDR3 here is CASRKNGGEQYF. The CDR3 DNA follows: TGTGCCAGCAGGAAAAACGGGGGCGAGCAGTACTTC.

The V and J genes are TRBV6-5 and TRBJ2-1; D perhaps matches TRBD2 (6 bases). V shed 2 bases and J shed 5 bases, with 19 bases lying between them. The CDR3 covers 17 residues. Per germline, CDR1 MNHEY and CDR2 SVGAGI. The CDR3 region has the DNA TGTGCCAGCAGTTACCGCCCGCTAGCGAAGGGACACAATGAGCAGTTCTTC. Encoded protein: CASSYRPLAKGHNEQFF.